The 32 T cell receptor beta chains below come from one sample, sequenced in a study of T cells in localized non-small cell lung cancer. Produced via immunoSEQ multiplex PCR; TCRdb's table is partial and in-frame only. The repertoire has about 40,000 clones, approximately 81% of them found once; the top ten carry about 7%. Specimen: peripheral blood mononuclear cells, collected before any cancer treatment. Every receptor here comes from a male donor aged 60 or over with stage II lung adenocarcinoma.

This clone was counted a few times. V gene TRBV30 combines with J gene TRBJ1-1; D unresolved. V lost 2 bases, J lost 2 bases, and 3 bases lay in between. The V gene's germline CDR1 is GTSNPN and CDR2 SVGIG (reference sequence). This CDR3 is built from 11 residues. This CDR3 reads CAWSYNTEAFF. In DNA form, the CDR3 reads TGTGCCTGGAGTTATAACACTGAAGCTTTCTTT.

The chain links TRBV28 to TRBJ1-3, with D tentatively TRBD1 (5 bases). Germline CDR1 MDHEN, CDR2 SYDVKM. V was cut by 2 bases and J by 2 bases, with 16 bases left in between. The CDR3 spans 17 residues. The CDR3, as DNA: TGTGCCAGCAGTTTAATAGGGACCGTGTTAACTGGAAACACCATATATTTT. Translated, it gives CASSLIGTVLTGNTIYF.

V and J are TRBV5-1 and TRBJ2-1; TRBD1 matches 7 bases. The CDR3 runs 15 residues. V trimming: 0 bases; J trimming: 5 bases; junction bases outside the gene matches: 5. Germline V gives CDR1 SGHRS, CDR2 YFSETQ. The CDR3 region has the DNA TGCGCCAGCAGCTTGGGGGGGACAGCTAACAATGAGCAGTTCTTC. Translation gives CASSLGGTANNEQFF.

The genes are TRBV29-1 and TRBJ2-7; no clear D. V was shortened by 4 bases and J by 3 bases, with 10 bases between the two germline ends. There are 12 residues in the CDR3. CDR1 SQVTM and CDR2 ANQGSEA come from the germline V gene. The CDR3 here is CSVGPSLYEQYF. As DNA, the CDR3 is TGCAGCGTTGGGCCCTCCCTCTACGAGCAGTACTTC.

The rearrangement links TRBV27 to TRBJ2-5; possibly TRBD1 or TRBD2 for D (5 bases each). The CDR3 totals 11 residues. The V end lost 5 bases, the J end lost 8 bases, and 9 bases lay between the germline ends. CDR1 and CDR2 from the germline V gene are MNHEY and SMNVEV (reference sequence). The DNA for the CDR3 is TGTGCCAGCAGTCTTGGGGGAACCCAGTACTTC. It is translated as CASSLGGTQYF.

The rearrangement links TRBV27 to TRBJ2-1; D is tentatively TRBD1 or TRBD2 (5 bases each). The CDR3 runs 12 residues. Germline V gene lookup returns CDR1 MNHEY and CDR2 SMNVEV (reference sequence). Trimming cost V 5 bases and J 9 bases, with 11 bases left between them. CDR3 nucleotide sequence: TGTGCCAGCAGTGTGGGACGGGGTGAGCAGTTCTTC. As protein: CASSVGRGEQFF.

The CDR3 spells CASSLQGVNIQYF. CDR3 DNA: TGTGCCAGCAGTTTACAGGGAGTAAACATTCAGTACTTC. The V call is TRBV28, the J call TRBJ2-4, with D perhaps TRBD1 or TRBD2 (5 bases each). V lost 2 bases to trimming and J lost 6 bases, with 8 bases between them. Germline assignment: CDR1 MDHEN and CDR2 SYDVKM. The CDR3 covers 13 residues. Using reference TRBV28 and TRBJ2-4 for the parts outside the CDR3, the full variable domain is DVKVTQSSRYLVKRTGEKVFLECVQDMDHENMFWYRQDPGLGLRLIYFSYDVKMKEKGDIPEGYSVSREKKERFSLILESASTNQTSMYLCASSLQGVNIQYFGAGTRLSVL.

V is TRBV4-1 and J is TRBJ2-3; D is perhaps TRBD1 or TRBD2 (6 bases each). Germline loops: CDR1 MGHRA, CDR2 YSYEKL. V dropped 3 bases and J dropped 2 bases, with 12 bases sitting between them. The CDR3 is made up of 15 amino acids. The CDR3 loop reads CASSQGGRDTDTQYF. The CDR3 DNA reads TGCGCCAGCAGCCAGGGGGGCAGGGACACAGATACGCAGTATTTT.

V and J are TRBV27 and TRBJ2-5; no firm D call. Germline assignment: CDR1 MNHEY and CDR2 SMNVEV (reference sequence). V was clipped by 1 base and J by 5 bases, with 20 bases between them. This CDR3 has 17 residues. For the CDR3, the DNA is TGTGCCAGCAGTTTATTGGCCGGGCAGCCGCAATGGGAGACCCAGTACTTC. It specifies CASSLLAGQPQWETQYF.

The chain joins TRBV6-6 to TRBJ1-6; D remains unclear. The V end was cut by 5 bases, the J end by 14 bases, with 7 bases between. There are 10 residues in the CDR3. Germline assignment: CDR1 MNHNY and CDR2 SVGAGI (reference sequence). The CDR3 DNA sequence: TGTGCCAGCAGTGGGGAAACCCTCCACTTT. Encoded protein: CASSGETLHF.

The chain couples TRBV7-2 to TRBJ2-7; possibly TRBD2 for D (5 bases). The CDR3 is 13 amino acids. Germline V lookup: CDR1 SGHTA, CDR2 FQGNSA. Trimming removed 1 base at V and 5 bases at J, with 9 bases between. CDR3 nucleotide sequence: TGTGCCAGCAGCTTAGAATCTAGCCACGAGCAGTACTTC. Protein sequence: CASSLESSHEQYF. The full variable domain, its missing parts supplied by reference TRBV7-2 and TRBJ2-7, is GAGVSQSPSNKVTEKGKDVELRCDPISGHTALYWYRQSLGQGLEFLIYFQGNSAPDKSGLPSDRFSAERTGGSVSTLTIQRTQQEDSAVYLCASSLESSHEQYFGPGTRLTVT.

This chain links TRBV19 with TRBJ2-2; 7 bases fit TRBD2. The V segment lost 4 bases and the J segment 0 bases; nucleotides outside the gene matches: 5. Germline CDR1 and CDR2: LNHDA and SQIVND (reference sequence). The length of the CDR3 is 16 residues. The CDR3 here is CASSSQAGTNTGELFF. CDR3 nucleotide sequence: TGTGCCAGTAGTAGCCAAGCGGGAACGAACACCGGGGAGCTGTTTTTT.

The chain recombines TRBV5-1 with TRBJ1-2; perhaps TRBD1 as D (5 bases). The germline gives CDR1 SGHRS, CDR2 YFSETQ. V lost 2 bases to trimming and J lost 6 bases, with 14 bases between them. CDR3 length equals 14 residues. Written as DNA, the CDR3 is TGCGCCAGCAGCTTAGGCAGGGTACACCATGGCTACACCTTC. This sequence encodes CASSLGRVHHGYTF.

The chain combines TRBV4-2 with TRBJ2-3; D remains unclear. The CDR3 contains 16 residues. V lost 1 base and J lost 0, with 11 bases in between. CDR1 is LGHNA and CDR2 is YNFKEQ in the germline V gene. The CDR3 region is CASSQGITDSTDTQYF. The CDR3 DNA sequence: TGTGCCAGCAGCCAAGGAATCACAGACAGCACAGATACGCAGTATTTT.

The rearrangement uses TRBV28 and TRBJ1-6, with unresolved D. CDR1 and CDR2 from the germline V gene are MDHEN and SYDVKM. V lost 8 bases to trimming and J lost 0 bases, with 8 bases between them. The CDR3 extends over 14 amino acids. CDR3 DNA sequence: TGTGCCAGCGGGGAAAGCTCCTATAATTCACCCCTCCACTTT. It codes for CASGESSYNSPLHF.

There are a few counts of this clone. This chain connects TRBV4-2 to TRBJ2-3; D is ambiguous. V was pared by 1 base and J by 3 bases, with 5 bases between. The germline gives CDR1 LGHNA, CDR2 YNFKEQ. The CDR3 contains 13 residues. CDR3 nucleotides: TGTGCCAGCAGCCAAGCTGGGACAGATACGCAGTATTTT. Encoded protein: CASSQAGTDTQYF.

In DNA, the CDR3 is TGTGCCTGGGCCCAGGGCACTGGGGCCAACGTCCTGACTTTC. It specifies CAWAQGTGANVLTF. This sequence joins TRBV30 and TRBJ2-6; D perhaps matches TRBD1 (5 bases). The CDR3 runs to 14 residues. V was pared by 5 bases and J by 2 bases, with 10 bases between. Germline V gives CDR1 GTSNPN, CDR2 SVGIG (reference sequence).

The V call is TRBV28, the J call TRBJ1-1; D ambiguous. The CDR3 is 14 amino acids. V lost 1 base and J 1 base, leaving 7 bases between the germline ends. CDR1 MDHEN and CDR2 SYDVKM come from the germline V gene. The CDR3 region is CASSLSAGNTEAFF. As DNA, the CDR3 is TGTGCCAGCAGTTTATCCGCGGGGAACACTGAAGCTTTCTTT.

The gene calls are TRBV29-1 and TRBJ2-7; D not resolved. CDR1 and CDR2 from the germline V gene are SQVTM and ANQGSEA. The CDR3 has 12 residues. Trimming pared 5 bases from V and 0 bases from J, leaving 8 bases between. CDR3: CSVKSLSYEQYF. The CDR3 DNA reads as TGCAGCGTTAAATCCCTCTCCTACGAGCAGTACTTC.

The CDR3 DNA follows: TGTGCCTCCACCTCCGACAGGGGGATCAATCAGCCCCAGCATTTT. Protein sequence: CASTSDRGINQPQHF. This sequence joins TRBV2 and TRBJ1-5, with 9 bases lining up with TRBD1. The germline gives CDR1 SNHLY, CDR2 FYNNEI. The CDR3 has 15 residues. The trim removed 11 bases at V and 3 bases at J, leaving 11 bases unmatched.

V usage is TRBV15 and J usage is TRBJ1-4, with D unclear. Germline assignment: CDR1 LNHNV and CDR2 YYDKDF (reference sequence). This CDR3 has 12 amino acids. With 0 bases removed from V and 8 bases from J, the gap between germline ends came to 4 bases. The CDR3 coding sequence is TGTGCCACCAGCAGAGATCGGGAAAAACTGTTTTTT. Encoded protein: CATSRDREKLFF.

CDR3 region: CASKLQGLRNQPQHF. The DNA of the CDR3 is TGTGCCAGCAAACTACAGGGGCTCCGCAATCAGCCCCAGCATTTT. The chain is built from TRBV28 and TRBJ1-5; the match to TRBD1 covers 7 bases. This CDR3 region has 15 residues. Per germline, CDR1 MDHEN and CDR2 SYDVKM. The V gene end was trimmed by 7 bases and the J gene end by 2 bases; junction bases not matched to a gene: 8. Full variable domain (outside the CDR3, taken from reference TRBV28 and TRBJ1-5): DVKVTQSSRYLVKRTGEKVFLECVQDMDHENMFWYRQDPGLGLRLIYFSYDVKMKEKGDIPEGYSVSREKKERFSLILESASTNQTSMYLCASKLQGLRNQPQHFGDGTRLSIL.

The chain couples TRBV11-2 to TRBJ1-2; maybe TRBD1 (6 bases). V gave up 5 bases and J gave up 7 bases, with 14 bases separating them. CDR3 size: 13 residues. Germline CDR1 and CDR2: SGHAT and FQNNGV. The CDR3 spells CASSLDRSSGYTF. The DNA for the CDR3 is TGTGCCAGCAGCCTTGACAGGTCCAGTGGCTACACCTTC.

This sequence joins TRBV10-3 and TRBJ2-7; TRBD1 matches 7 bases. CDR3 length: 13 amino acids. Germline V CDR1 and CDR2: ENHRY, SYGVKD. Losses at the gene ends were 0 bases for V and 5 bases for J; bases not matched to a gene: 1. As DNA, the CDR3 is TGTGCCATCAGTGAGTCGACAGGGAACGAGCAGTACTTC. It codes for CAISESTGNEQYF.

This chain uses TRBV2 with TRBJ2-7; D unclear. CDR1 is SNHLY and CDR2 is FYNNEI in the germline V gene. V was trimmed by 5 bases and J by 0 bases, leaving 14 bases between them. This CDR3 has 15 amino acids. The CDR3 coding sequence is TGTGCCAGCAGTTCCCGAGGCGGAGCCTCCTACGAGCAGTACTTC. It specifies CASSSRGGASYEQYF.

V and J are TRBV18 and TRBJ2-6; D is unclear. V dropped 4 bases and J dropped 0 bases, with 10 bases sitting between them. The CDR3 spans 16 residues. The germline V gene encodes CDR1 KGHSH and CDR2 LQKENI. CDR3 sequence reads: CASSLGISSGANVLTF. In nucleotides, the CDR3 is TGTGCCAGCTCACTTGGAATTTCCTCTGGGGCCAACGTCCTGACTTTC.

This clone appeared once. The chain has TRBV4-2 and TRBJ2-1, with 9 bases fitting TRBD2. J lost 10 bases, V lost 1 base, and 11 bases had no gene match. This CDR3 region has 16 residues. Germline assignment: CDR1 LGHNA and CDR2 YNFKEQ. The CDR3 DNA is TGTGCCAGCAGCCAAGCCGCGGGACTAGCAGCTGGGGAGCAGTTCTTC. Translating gives CASSQAAGLAAGEQFF.

The rearrangement joins TRBV4-3 to TRBJ2-7; D possibly corresponds to TRBD2 (6 bases). CDR3 length: 16 residues. Germline values: CDR1 LGHNA, CDR2 YSLEER. V lost 0 bases and J 0 bases, leaving 12 bases between the germline ends. The CDR3 here is CASSQEARGRSYEQYF. In nucleotides, the CDR3 is TGCGCCAGCAGCCAAGAGGCGCGGGGCCGCTCCTACGAGCAGTACTTC.

The chain has TRBV7-8 and TRBJ2-2, with 7 bases that match TRBD2. This CDR3 is 16 amino acids long. Germline values: CDR1 SGHVS, CDR2 FQNEAQ. J gave up 7 bases and V 4 bases, and 12 bases lay outside the gene matches. CDR3 nucleotides: TGTGCCAGCAGCTCAATCGGCGCGGGAGAGGACGGGGAGCTGTTTTTT. Its translation: CASSSIGAGEDGELFF.

V gene TRBV5-1 combines with J gene TRBJ2-7, with no clear D. Germline loops: CDR1 SGHRS, CDR2 YFSETQ. Between the trimmed V and J ends, which lost 0 bases and 0 bases, there was a span of 10 bases. CDR3 length equals 15 residues. CDR3: CASSLGPQSSYEQYF. CDR3 DNA sequence: TGCGCCAGCAGCTTGGGCCCTCAGAGCTCCTACGAGCAGTACTTC.

V is TRBV6-5 and J is TRBJ1-6; 11 bases line up with TRBD1. The CDR3 has 15 amino acids. In germline, CDR1 is MNHEY, CDR2 SVGAGI. Losses at the gene ends were 6 bases for V and 8 bases for J; bases not matched to a gene: 6. For the CDR3, the DNA is TGTGCCAGCAGGATCGCGGACAGGGGGCATTCACCCCTCCACTTT. This translates into CASRIADRGHSPLHF.

CDR3 region: CASSRQPQGAGAEQYF. CDR3 sequence (DNA): TGTGCCAGCAGCCGCCAACCACAGGGGGCGGGAGCCGAGCAGTACTTC. The rearrangement joins TRBV7-6 to TRBJ2-7; TRBD1 agrees at 9 bases. The CDR3 consists of 16 residues. With 5 bases clipped from V and 6 bases from J, the junction kept 14 bases outside the gene matches. Per the germline V gene, CDR1 is SGHVS and CDR2 is FNYEAQ.